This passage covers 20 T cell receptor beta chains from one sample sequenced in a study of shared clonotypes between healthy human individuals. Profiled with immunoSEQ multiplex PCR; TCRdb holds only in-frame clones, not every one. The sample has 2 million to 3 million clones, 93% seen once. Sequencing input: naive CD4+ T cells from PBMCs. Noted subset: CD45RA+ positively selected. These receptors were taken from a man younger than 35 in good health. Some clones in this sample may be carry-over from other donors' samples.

This CDR3 is CASSLDSPVLGQYF. Here the CDR3 DNA reads TGCGCCAGCAGCTTGGACAGCCCAGTCCTTGGGCAGTACTTC. This rearrangement joins TRBV5-1 to TRBJ2-7, with no clear D. The V end lost 0 bases, the J end lost 9 bases, and 16 bases lay between the germline ends. CDR1 SGHRS and CDR2 YFSETQ come from the germline V gene. The CDR3 has 14 residues. The variable domain in full, completed from reference TRBV5-1 and TRBJ2-7, reads KAGVTQTPRYLIKTRGQQVTLSCSPISGHRSVSWYQQTPGQGLQFLFEYFSETQRNKGNFPGRFSGRQFSNSRSEMNVSTLELGDSALYLCASSLDSPVLGQYFGPGTRLTVT.

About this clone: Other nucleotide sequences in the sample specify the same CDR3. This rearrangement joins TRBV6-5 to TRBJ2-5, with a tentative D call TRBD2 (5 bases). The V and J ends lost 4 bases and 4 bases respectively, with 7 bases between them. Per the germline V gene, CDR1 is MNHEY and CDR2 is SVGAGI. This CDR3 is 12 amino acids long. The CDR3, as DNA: TGTGCCAGCAGTTTCGCGGGAGAGACCCAGTACTTC. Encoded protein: CASSFAGETQYF.

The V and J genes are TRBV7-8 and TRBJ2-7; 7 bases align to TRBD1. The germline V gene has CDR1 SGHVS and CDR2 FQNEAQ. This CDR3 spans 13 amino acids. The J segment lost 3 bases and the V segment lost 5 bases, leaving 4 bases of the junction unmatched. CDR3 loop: CASSIRQGYEQYF. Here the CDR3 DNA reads TGTGCCAGCAGCATACGACAGGGCTACGAGCAGTACTTC.

The CDR3 nucleotides are TGTGCCAGTAGTGACCCCCGCGAGGGGAGAAACTATGGCTACACCTTC. It specifies CASSDPREGRNYGYTF. This chain uses TRBV19 with TRBJ1-2; possibly TRBD1 for D (5 bases). Trimming removed 5 bases from V and 2 bases from J, with 18 bases in between. This CDR3 has 16 residues. Germline V lookup: CDR1 LNHDA, CDR2 SQIVND (reference sequence). The variable domain in full, with the rest retrieved from reference TRBV19 and TRBJ1-2, is DGGITQSPKYLFRKEGQNVTLSCEQNLNHDAMYWYRQDPGQGLRLIYYSQIVNDFQKGDIAEGYSVSREKKESFPLTVTSAQKNPTAFYLCASSDPREGRNYGYTFGSGTRLTVV.

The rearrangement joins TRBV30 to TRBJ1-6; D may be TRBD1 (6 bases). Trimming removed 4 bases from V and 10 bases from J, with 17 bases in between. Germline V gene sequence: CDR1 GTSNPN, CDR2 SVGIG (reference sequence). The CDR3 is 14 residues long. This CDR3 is CAWTLGTSGSPLHF. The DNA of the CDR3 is TGTGCCTGGACCCTGGGGACAAGTGGATCACCCCTCCACTTT.

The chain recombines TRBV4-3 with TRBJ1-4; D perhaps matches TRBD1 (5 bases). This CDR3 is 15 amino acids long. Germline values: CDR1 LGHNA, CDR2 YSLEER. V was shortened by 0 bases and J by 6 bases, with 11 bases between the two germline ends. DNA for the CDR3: TGCGCCAGCAGCCAAGAAACCGGGGGGGATGAAAAACTGTTTTTT. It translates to CASSQETGGDEKLFF.

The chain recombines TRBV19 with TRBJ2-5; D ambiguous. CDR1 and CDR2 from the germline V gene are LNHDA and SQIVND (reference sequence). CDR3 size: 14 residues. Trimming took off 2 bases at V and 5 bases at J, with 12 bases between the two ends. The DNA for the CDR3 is TGTGCCAGTAGTATAAGTTCCCGCCGGGAGACCCAGTACTTC. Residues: CASSISSRRETQYF.

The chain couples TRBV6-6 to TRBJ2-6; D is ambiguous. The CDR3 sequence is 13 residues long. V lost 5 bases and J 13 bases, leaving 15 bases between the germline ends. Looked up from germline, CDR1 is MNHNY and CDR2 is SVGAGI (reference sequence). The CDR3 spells CASSQSGLSVLTF. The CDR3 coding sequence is TGTGCCAGCAGTCAGTCCGGGCTCTCGGTCCTGACTTTC.

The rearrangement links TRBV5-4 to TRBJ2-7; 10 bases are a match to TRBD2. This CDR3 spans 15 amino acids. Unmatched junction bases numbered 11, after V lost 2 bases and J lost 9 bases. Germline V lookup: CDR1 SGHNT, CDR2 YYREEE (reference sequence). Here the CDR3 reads CASSFGLAGEAAQYF. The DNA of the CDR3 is TGTGCCAGCAGCTTTGGCCTAGCGGGAGAGGCGGCGCAGTACTTC.

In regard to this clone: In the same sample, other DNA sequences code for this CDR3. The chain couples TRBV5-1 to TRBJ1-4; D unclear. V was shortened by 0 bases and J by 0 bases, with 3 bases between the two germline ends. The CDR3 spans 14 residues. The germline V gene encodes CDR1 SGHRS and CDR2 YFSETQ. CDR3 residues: CASSLGSTNEKLFF. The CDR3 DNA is TGCGCCAGCAGCTTGGGGTCAACTAATGAAAAACTGTTTTTT.

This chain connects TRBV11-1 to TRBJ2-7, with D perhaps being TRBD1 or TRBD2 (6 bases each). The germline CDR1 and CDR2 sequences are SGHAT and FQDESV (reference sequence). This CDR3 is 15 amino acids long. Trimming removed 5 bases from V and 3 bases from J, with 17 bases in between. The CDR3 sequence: CASSGGGRDVYEQYF. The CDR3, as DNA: TGTGCCAGCAGCGGAGGGGGTAGGGATGTCTACGAGCAGTACTTC.

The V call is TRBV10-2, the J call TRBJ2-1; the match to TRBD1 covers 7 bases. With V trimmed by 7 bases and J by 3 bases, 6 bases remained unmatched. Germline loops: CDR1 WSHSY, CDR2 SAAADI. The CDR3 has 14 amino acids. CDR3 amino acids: CASTGQAHYNEQFF. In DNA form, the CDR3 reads TGCGCCAGCACCGGACAGGCCCACTACAATGAGCAGTTCTTC.

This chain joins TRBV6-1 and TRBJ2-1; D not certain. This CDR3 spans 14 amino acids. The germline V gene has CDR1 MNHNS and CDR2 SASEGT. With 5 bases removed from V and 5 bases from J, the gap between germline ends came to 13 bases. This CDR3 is CASSPTEANNEQFF. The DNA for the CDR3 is TGTGCCAGCAGTCCTACTGAGGCCAACAATGAGCAGTTCTTC.

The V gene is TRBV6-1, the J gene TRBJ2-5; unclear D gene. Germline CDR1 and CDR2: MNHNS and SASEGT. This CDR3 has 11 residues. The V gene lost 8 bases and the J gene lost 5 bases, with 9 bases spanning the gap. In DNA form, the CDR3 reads TGTGCCAGCTTAATAGGGGAGACCCAGTACTTC. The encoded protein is CASLIGETQYF.

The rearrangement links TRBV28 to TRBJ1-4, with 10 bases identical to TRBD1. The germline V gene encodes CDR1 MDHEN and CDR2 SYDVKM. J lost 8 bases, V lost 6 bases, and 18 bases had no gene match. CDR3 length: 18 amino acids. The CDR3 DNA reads TGTGCCAGCAGCCGCGGACAGGGGGTGTACCTAATGATAGAAAAACTGTTTTTT. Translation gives CASSRGQGVYLMIEKLFF. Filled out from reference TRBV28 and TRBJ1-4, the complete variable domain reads DVKVTQSSRYLVKRTGEKVFLECVQDMDHENMFWYRQDPGLGLRLIYFSYDVKMKEKGDIPEGYSVSREKKERFSLILESASTNQTSMYLCASSRGQGVYLMIEKLFFGSGTQLSVL.

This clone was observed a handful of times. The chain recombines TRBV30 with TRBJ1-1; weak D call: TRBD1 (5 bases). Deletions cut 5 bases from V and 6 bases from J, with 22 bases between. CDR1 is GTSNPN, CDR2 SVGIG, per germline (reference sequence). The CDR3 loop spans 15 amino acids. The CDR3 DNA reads TGTGCCTGGGGCTCCGGGACCAACTTAGGTTCTGAAGCTTTCTTT. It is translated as CAWGSGTNLGSEAFF.

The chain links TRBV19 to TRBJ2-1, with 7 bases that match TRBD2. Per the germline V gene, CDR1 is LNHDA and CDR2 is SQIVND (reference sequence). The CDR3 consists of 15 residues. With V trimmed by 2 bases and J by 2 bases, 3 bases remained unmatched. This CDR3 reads CASSIIGGTYNEQFF. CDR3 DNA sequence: TGTGCCAGTAGTATAATCGGGGGGACCTACAATGAGCAGTTCTTC.

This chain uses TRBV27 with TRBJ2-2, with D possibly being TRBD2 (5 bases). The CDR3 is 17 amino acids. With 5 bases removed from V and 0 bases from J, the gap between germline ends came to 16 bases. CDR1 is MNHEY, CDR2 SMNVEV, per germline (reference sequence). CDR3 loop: CASSRRGLAANTGELFF. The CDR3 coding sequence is TGTGCCAGCAGTAGACGAGGGTTGGCGGCGAACACCGGGGAGCTGTTTTTT.

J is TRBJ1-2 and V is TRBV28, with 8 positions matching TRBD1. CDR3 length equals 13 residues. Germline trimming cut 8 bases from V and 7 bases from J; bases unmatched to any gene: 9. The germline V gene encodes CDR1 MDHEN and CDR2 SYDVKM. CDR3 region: CASGGTGRGGYTF. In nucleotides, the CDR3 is TGTGCCAGCGGGGGGACAGGAAGGGGTGGCTACACCTTC.

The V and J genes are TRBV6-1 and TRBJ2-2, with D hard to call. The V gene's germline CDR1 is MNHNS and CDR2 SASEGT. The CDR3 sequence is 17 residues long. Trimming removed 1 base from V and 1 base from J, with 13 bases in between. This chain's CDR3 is CASSEGLGNVNTGELFF. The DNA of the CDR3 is TGTGCCAGCAGTGAAGGTCTTGGGAACGTGAACACCGGGGAGCTGTTTTTT.